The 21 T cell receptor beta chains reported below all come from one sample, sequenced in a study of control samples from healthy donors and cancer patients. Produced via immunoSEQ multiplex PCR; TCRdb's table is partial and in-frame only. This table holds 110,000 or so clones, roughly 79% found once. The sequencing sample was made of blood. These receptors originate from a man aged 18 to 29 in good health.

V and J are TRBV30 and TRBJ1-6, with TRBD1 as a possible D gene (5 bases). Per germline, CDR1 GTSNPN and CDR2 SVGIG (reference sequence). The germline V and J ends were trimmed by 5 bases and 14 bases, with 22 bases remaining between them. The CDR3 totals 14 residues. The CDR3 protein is CAWDPGTPIGALHF. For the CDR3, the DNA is TGTGCCTGGGACCCCGGGACGCCCATCGGGGCCCTCCACTTT. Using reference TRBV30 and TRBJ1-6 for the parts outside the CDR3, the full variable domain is SQTIHQWPATLVQPVGSPLSLECTVEGTSNPNLYWYRQAAGRGLQLLFYSVGIGQISSEVPQNLSASRPQDRQFILSSKKLLLSDSGFYLCAWDPGTPIGALHFGNGTRLTVT.

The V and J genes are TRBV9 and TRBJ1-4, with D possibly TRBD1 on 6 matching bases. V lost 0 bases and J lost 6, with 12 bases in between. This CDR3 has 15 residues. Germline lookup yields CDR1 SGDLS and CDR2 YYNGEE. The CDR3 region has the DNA TGTGCCAGCAGCGTAGATCCACAGGGAGATGAAAAACTGTTTTTT. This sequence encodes CASSVDPQGDEKLFF. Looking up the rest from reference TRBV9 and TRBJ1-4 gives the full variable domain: DSGVTQTPKHLITATGQRVTLRCSPRSGDLSVYWYQQSLDQGLQFLIQYYNGEERAKGNILERFSAQQFPDLHSELNLSSLELGDSALYFCASSVDPQGDEKLFFGSGTQLSVL.

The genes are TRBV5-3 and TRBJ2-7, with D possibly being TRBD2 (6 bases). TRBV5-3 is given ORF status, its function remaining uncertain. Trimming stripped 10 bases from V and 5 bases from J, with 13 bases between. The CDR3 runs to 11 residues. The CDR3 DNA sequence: TGTGCCTTAGCGGAGGAGGACGAGCAGTACTTC. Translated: CALAEEDEQYF.

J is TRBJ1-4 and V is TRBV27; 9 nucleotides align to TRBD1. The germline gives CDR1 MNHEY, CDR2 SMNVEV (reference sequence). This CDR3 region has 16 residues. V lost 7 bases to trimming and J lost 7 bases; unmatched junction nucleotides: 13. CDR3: CASTPGPGQGGEKLFF. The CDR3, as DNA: TGTGCCAGCACCCCCGGCCCGGGACAGGGAGGTGAAAAACTGTTTTTT.

Here the CDR3 reads CASSLWAVYEQYF. Here the CDR3 DNA reads TGTGCCAGCAGCTTATGGGCGGTCTACGAGCAGTACTTC. This chain uses TRBV11-1 with TRBJ2-7; D is ambiguous. CDR1 is SGHAT and CDR2 is FQDESV in the germline V gene (reference sequence). The CDR3 is 13 amino acids. Trimming cost V 2 bases and J 3 bases, with 8 bases left between them.

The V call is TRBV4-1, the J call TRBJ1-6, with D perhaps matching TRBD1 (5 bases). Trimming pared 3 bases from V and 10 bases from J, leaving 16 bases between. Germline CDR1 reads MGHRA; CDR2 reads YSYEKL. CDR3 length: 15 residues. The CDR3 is CASSQGPANLSPLHF. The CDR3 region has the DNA TGCGCCAGCAGCCAGGGACCGGCAAACCTCTCACCCCTCCACTTT.

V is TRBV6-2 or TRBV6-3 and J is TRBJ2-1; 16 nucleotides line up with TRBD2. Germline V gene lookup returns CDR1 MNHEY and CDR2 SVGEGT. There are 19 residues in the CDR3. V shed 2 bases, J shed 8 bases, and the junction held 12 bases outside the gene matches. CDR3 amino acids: CASSYPTEKGLAGGYEQFF. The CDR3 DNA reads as TGTGCCAGCAGTTACCCTACCGAAAAGGGACTAGCGGGGGGGTATGAGCAGTTCTTC.

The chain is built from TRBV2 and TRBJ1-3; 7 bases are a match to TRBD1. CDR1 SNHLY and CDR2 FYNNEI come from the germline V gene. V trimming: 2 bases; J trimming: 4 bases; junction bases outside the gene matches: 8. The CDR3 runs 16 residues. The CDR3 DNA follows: TGTGCCAGCAGTGAAAGTACAGGGGTCGTCGGAAACACCATATATTTT. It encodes CASSESTGVVGNTIYF.

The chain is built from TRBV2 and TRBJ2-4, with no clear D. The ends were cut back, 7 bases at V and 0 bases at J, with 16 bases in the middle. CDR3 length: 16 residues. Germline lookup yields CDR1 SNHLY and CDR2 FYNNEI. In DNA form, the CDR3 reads TGTGCCAGCACCCAGGCTGGCCTCGGAGCCAAAAACATTCAGTACTTC. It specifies CASTQAGLGAKNIQYF.

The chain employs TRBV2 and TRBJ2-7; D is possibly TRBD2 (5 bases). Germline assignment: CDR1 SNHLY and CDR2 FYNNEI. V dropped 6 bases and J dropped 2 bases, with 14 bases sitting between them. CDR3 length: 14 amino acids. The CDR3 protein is CASSLNILAYEQYF. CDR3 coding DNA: TGTGCCAGCAGCCTTAATATACTAGCCTACGAGCAGTACTTC.

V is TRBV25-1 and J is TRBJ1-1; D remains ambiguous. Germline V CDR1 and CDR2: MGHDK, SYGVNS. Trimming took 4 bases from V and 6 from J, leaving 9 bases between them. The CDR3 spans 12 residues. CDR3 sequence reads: CASSGRAAEAFF. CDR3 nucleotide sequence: TGTGCCAGCAGTGGCCGGGCGGCTGAAGCTTTCTTT.

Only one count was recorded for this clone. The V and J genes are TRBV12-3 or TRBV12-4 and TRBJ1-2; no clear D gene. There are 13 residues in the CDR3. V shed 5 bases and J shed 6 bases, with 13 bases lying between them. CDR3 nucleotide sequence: TGTGCCAGCAGTCTTATCACCCTCAATGGCTACACCTTC. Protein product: CASSLITLNGYTF.

CDR3 DNA sequence: TGTGCCAGCAGCTCAGGGGGTCCAGGGAGCTCCTACAATGAGCAGTTCTTC. This translates into CASSSGGPGSSYNEQFF. The chain carries TRBV7-2 and TRBJ2-1, with 7 nucleotides matching TRBD1. V was clipped by 4 bases and J by 0 bases; unmatched bases: 9. The germline V gene encodes CDR1 SGHTA and CDR2 FQGNSA. The CDR3 has 17 amino acids. The entire variable domain, with the rest obtained from reference TRBV7-2 and TRBJ2-1, is as follows: GAGVSQSPSNKVTEKGKDVELRCDPISGHTALYWYRQSLGQGLEFLIYFQGNSAPDKSGLPSDRFSAERTGGSVSTLTIQRTQQEDSAVYLCASSSGGPGSSYNEQFFGPGTRLTVL.

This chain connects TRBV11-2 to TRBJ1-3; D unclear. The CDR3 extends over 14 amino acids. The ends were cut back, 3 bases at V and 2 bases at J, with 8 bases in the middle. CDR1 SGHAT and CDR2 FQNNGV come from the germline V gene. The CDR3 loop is CASSLTGTGNTIYF. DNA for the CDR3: TGTGCCAGCAGCTTGACGGGGACTGGAAACACCATATATTTT. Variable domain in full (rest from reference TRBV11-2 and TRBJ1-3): EAGVAQSPRYKIIEKRQSVAFWCNPISGHATLYWYQQILGQGPKLLIQFQNNGVVDDSQLPKDRFSAERLKGVDSTLKIQPAKLEDSAVYLCASSLTGTGNTIYFGEGSWLTVV.

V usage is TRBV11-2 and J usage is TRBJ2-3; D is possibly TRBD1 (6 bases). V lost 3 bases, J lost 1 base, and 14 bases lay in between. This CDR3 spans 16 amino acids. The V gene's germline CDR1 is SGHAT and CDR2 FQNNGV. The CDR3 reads CASSFLGQGRTDTQYF. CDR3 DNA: TGTGCCAGCAGCTTCCTTGGGCAGGGGCGCACAGATACGCAGTATTTT.

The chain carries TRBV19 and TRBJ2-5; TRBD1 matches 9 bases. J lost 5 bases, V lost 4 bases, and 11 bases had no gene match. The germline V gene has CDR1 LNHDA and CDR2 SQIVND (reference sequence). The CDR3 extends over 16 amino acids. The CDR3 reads CASSNGRDRVAETQYF. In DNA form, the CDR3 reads TGTGCCAGTAGTAATGGGCGGGACAGGGTAGCTGAGACCCAGTACTTC. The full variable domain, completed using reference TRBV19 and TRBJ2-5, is DGGITQSPKYLFRKEGQNVTLSCEQNLNHDAMYWYRQDPGQGLRLIYYSQIVNDFQKGDIAEGYSVSREKKESFPLTVTSAQKNPTAFYLCASSNGRDRVAETQYFGPGTRLLVL.

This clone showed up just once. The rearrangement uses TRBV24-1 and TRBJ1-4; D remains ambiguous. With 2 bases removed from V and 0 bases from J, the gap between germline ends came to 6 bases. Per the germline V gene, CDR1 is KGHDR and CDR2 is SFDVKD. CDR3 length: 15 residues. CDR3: CATSDSRTTNEKLFF. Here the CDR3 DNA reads TGTGCCACCAGTGATTCTAGGACAACTAATGAAAAACTGTTTTTT.

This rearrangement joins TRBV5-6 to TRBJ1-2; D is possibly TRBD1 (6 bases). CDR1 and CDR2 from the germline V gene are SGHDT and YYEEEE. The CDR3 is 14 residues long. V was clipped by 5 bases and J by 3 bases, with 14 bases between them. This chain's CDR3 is CASRSRGNDYGYTF. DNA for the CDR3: TGTGCCAGCAGGTCAAGGGGGAATGACTATGGCTACACCTTC.

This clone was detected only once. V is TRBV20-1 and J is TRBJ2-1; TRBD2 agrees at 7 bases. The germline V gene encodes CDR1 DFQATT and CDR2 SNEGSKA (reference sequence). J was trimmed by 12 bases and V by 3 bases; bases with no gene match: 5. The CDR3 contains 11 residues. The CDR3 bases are TGCAGTGCTAGGGATGGACTAGGGCAGTTCTTC. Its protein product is CSARDGLGQFF.

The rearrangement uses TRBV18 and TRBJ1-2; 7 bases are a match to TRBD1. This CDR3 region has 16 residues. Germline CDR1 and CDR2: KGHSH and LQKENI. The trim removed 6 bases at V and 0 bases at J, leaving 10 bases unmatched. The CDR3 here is CASSPNNRGANYGYTF. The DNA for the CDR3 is TGTGCCAGCTCGCCTAATAACAGGGGAGCTAACTATGGCTACACCTTC.

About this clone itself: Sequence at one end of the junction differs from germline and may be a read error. CDR3 residues: CASSLSQGQSETQYF. The CDR3 coding sequence is TGTGCCAGCTCACTATCACAGGGACAATCAGAAACGCAGTATTTT. The V gene is TRBV18, the J gene TRBJ2-3; D possibly corresponds to TRBD1 (6 bases). This CDR3 comprises 15 residues. The germline CDR1 and CDR2 sequences are KGHSH and LQKENI.